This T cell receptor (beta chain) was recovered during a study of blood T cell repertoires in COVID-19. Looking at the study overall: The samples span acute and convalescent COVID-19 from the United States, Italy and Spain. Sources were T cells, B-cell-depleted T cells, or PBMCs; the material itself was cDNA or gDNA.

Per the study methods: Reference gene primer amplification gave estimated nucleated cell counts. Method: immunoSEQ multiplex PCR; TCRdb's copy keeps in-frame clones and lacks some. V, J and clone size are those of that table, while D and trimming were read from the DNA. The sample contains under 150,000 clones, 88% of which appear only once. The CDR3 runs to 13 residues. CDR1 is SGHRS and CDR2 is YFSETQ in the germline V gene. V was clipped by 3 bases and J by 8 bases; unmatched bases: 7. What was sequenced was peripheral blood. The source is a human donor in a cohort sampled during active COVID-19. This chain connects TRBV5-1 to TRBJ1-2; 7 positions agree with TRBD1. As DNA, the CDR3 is TGCGCCAGCAGCTCCCAACAGGGGTTGGGCTACACCTTC. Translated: CASSSQQGLGYTF.